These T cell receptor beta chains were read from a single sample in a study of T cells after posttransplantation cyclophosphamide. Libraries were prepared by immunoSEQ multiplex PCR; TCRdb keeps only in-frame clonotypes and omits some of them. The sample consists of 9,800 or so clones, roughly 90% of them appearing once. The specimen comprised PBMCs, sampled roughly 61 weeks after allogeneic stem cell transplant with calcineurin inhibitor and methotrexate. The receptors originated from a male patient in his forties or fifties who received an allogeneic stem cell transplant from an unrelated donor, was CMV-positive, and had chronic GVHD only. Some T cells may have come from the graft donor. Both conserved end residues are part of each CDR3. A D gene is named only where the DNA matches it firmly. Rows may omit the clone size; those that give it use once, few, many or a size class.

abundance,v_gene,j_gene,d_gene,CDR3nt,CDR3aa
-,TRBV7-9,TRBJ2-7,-,TGTGCCAGCTCAGGTGAGGGAGTCCTCTCCTACGAGCAGTACTTC,CASSGEGVLSYEQYF
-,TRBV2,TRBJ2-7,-,TGTGCCAGCAGTAGGACAACCTACGAGCAGTACTTC,CASSRTTYEQYF
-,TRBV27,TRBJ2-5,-,TGTGCCAGCAGTTGGGCAGGTCCCCAAGAGACCCAGTACTTC,CASSWAGPQETQYF
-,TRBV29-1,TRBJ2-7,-,TGCAGCGCCCCCGCCGGTGGTGAGCAGTACTTC,CSAPAGGEQYF
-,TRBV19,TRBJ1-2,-,TGTGCCAGCGTTCCTTGGGGGGGTTACGCCTATGGCTACACCTTC,CASVPWGGYAYGYTF
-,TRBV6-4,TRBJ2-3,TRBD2,TGTGCCAGCAGTGAAGTAGCGGGGAGCACAGATACGCAGTATTTT,CASSEVAGSTDTQYF
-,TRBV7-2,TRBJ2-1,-,TGTGCCAGCAGCTTCGTCAGTGAGCAGTTCTTC,CASSFVSEQFF
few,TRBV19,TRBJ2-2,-,TGTGCCAGTAGGAGGGCCGGGGAGCTGTTTTTT,CASRRAGELFF
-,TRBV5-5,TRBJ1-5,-,TGTGCCAGCAGCCCAAGGGGATATAGCAATCAGCCCCAGCATTTT,CASSPRGYSNQPQHF
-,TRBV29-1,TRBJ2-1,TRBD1,TGCAGCGTTGAAGATCCCAGGGGGCTCGACGTTGAGCAGTTCTTC,CSVEDPRGLDVEQFF
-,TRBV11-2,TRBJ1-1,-,TGTGCCAGCAGCGCCCAGGGGTTCGGCACTGAAGCTTTCTTT,CASSAQGFGTEAFF
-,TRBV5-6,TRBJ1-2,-,TGTGCCAGCAGCTTGGGGGTGGAGTACGGCTACACCTTC,CASSLGVEYGYTF
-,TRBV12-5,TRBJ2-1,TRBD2,TGTGCTAGTGGTCCCCGACTAGCGGGAGTGTCCTACAATGAGCAGTTCTTC,CASGPRLAGVSYNEQFF
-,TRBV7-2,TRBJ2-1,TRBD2,TGTGCCAGCCATGGGGGGAGCGGGGGTCTTCACAATGAGCAGTTCTTC,CASHGGSGGLHNEQFF
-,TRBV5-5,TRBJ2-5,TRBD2,TGTGCCAGCAGCCACCTCCCCGGGACTAGCGGGAGGAACCAGGAGACCCAGTACTTC,CASSHLPGTSGRNQETQYF
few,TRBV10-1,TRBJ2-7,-,TGCGCCACCACTGACAAGCAGTACTTC,CATTDKQYF
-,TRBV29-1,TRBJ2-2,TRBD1,TGCAGCGTTGAAGATCGTAACAGGGGATACACCGGGGAGCTGTTTTTT,CSVEDRNRGYTGELFF
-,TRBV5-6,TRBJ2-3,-,TGTGCCAGCAGCTTGTTCAGGTCGAGCGGCGGGGGCACAGATACGCAGTATTTT,CASSLFRSSGGGTDTQYF
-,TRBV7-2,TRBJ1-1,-,TGTGCCAGCAGCTTATCTATGAACACTGAAGCTTTCTTT,CASSLSMNTEAFF
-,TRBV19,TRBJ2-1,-,TGTGCCAGTAGTATAGATCGTAGCGGCTACAATGAGCAGTTCTTC,CASSIDRSGYNEQFF
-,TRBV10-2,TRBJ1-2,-,TGCGCCAGCGCCGAGACAGTATCCTATGGCTACACCTTC,CASAETVSYGYTF
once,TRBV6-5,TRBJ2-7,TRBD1,TGTGCCAGCAGTTACGATGCCGGGACAGGGGCCTACGAGCAGTACTTC,CASSYDAGTGAYEQYF
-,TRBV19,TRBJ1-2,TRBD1,TGTGCCAGTAGTATAGAACTGACAGGGGCGAGTTATGGCTACACCTTC,CASSIELTGASYGYTF
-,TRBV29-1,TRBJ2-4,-,TGCAGCGTGACCGACAGGTCCCAGAGTGGAAACATTCAGTACTTC,CSVTDRSQSGNIQYF
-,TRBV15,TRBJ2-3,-,TGTGCCACCAGCAGAGATTTCAGCGGTCGGGCAACGCAGTATTTT,CATSRDFSGRATQYF
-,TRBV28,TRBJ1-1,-,TGTGCCAGCAGTTTCAACTTGAACACTGAAGCTTTCTTT,CASSFNLNTEAFF
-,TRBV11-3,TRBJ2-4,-,TGTGCCAGCAGCGAGAGATCGGAAAACATTCAGTACTTC,CASSERSENIQYF
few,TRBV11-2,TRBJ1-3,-,TGTGCCAGCAGCAGCGGGATATTGGAAAACACCATATATTTT,CASSSGILENTIYF
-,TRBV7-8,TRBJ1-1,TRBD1,TGTGCCAGCAGCTCGCAGTCTGGGACAGGGGTAATATTCGAGACGACTGAAGCTTTCTTT,CASSSQSGTGVIFETTEAFF
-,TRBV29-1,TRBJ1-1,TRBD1,TGCAGCGTCAAAGAGGACAGGGGAAACACTGAAGCTTTCTTT,CSVKEDRGNTEAFF
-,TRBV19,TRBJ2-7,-,TGTGCCAGTAGTGCAGGGGTGGGAGAGCAGTACTTC,CASSAGVGEQYF
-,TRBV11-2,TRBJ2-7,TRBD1,TGTGCCAGCAGCTTAGAAGGGGGCCCCACCTACGAGCAGTACTTC,CASSLEGGPTYEQYF
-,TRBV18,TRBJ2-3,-,TGTGCCAGCTCACCACGGGGGGGCTATAGCACAGATACGCAGTATTTT,CASSPRGGYSTDTQYF
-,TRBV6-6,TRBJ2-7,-,TGTGCCAGCAGTTCCCCGGTTAGCTCCTACGAGCAGTACTTC,CASSSPVSSYEQYF
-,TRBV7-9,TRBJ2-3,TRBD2,TGTGCCAGCAGCCCAACCGGGACTAGCGGGAGATGGACCACAGATACGCAGTATTTT,CASSPTGTSGRWTTDTQYF
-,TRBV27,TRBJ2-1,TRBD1,TGTGCCAGCAGCCGGGACAGCTCAGGAGTGGAGCAGTTCTTC,CASSRDSSGVEQFF
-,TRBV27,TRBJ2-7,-,TGTGCCAGCAGTTTCAGGAGCGGTTCCTACGAGCAGTACTTC,CASSFRSGSYEQYF
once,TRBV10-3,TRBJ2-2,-,TGTGCCATCAGTGACAGGGTTGACGGGGAGCTGTTTTTT,CAISDRVDGELFF
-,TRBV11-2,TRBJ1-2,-,TGTGCCAGCAGTCCCATAGAGGGATTCGGGTATGGCTACACCTTC,CASSPIEGFGYGYTF
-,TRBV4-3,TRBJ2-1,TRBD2,TGCGCCAGCAGCCAAGTAATCCAGCGGGAGAACAATGAGCAGTTCTTC,CASSQVIQRENNEQFF
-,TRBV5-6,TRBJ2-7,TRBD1,TGTGCCAGCAGCCCGGGGACAGGGGGCGGTTACGAGCAGTACTTC,CASSPGTGGGYEQYF
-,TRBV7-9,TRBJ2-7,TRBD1,TGTGCCAGTCGACAGGGTACCTACGAGCAGTACTTC,CASRQGTYEQYF
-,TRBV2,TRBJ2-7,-,TGTGCCAGCAGTGCACAGGGCAACGAGCAGTACTTC,CASSAQGNEQYF
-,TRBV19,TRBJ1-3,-,TGTGCCAGTAGTGCCAGACAGCTACTCTCTGGAAACACCATATATTTT,CASSARQLLSGNTIYF
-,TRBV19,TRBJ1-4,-,TGTGCCAGTACGGCGGATCGCCTCACGACCGAAAAACTGTTTTTT,CASTADRLTTEKLFF
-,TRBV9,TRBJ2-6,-,TGTGCCAGTAGCGACACTGGGGCCAACGTCCTGACTTTC,CASSDTGANVLTF
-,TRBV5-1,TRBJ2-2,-,TGCGCCAGCAGAATTGATCAGGGCTCCGGGGAGCTGTTTTTT,CASRIDQGSGELFF
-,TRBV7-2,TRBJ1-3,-,TGTGCCAGCAGCTCAACACGGCCCAGAGGTGGAAACACCATATATTTT,CASSSTRPRGGNTIYF
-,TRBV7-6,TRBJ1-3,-,TGTGCCAGCAGTACCAGGGGTCCCGGAAACACCATATATTTT,CASSTRGPGNTIYF
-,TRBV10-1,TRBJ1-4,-,TGCGCCAGCCCGAGAGGGAAGGCCGCTGCTAATGAAAAACTGTTTTTT,CASPRGKAAANEKLFF
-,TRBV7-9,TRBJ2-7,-,TGTGCCAGCAGCTTCGGACTGGGCAAATCCACCTACGAGCAGTACTTC,CASSFGLGKSTYEQYF
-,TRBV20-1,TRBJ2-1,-,TGCAGTGCTAGAGATGGGCATGAGCAGTTCTTC,CSARDGHEQFF
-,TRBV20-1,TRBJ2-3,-,TGCAGTGCTAGGGACTCAGATACGCAGTATTTT,CSARDSDTQYF
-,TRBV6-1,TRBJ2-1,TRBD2,TGTGCCAGGACAATTAGCGGGGGGACCTACAATGAGCAGTTCTTC,CARTISGGTYNEQFF
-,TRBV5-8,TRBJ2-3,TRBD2,TGTGCCAGCAACTTTGGACTAGTCACAGATACGCAGTATTTT,CASNFGLVTDTQYF
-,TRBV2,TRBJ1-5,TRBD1,TGTGCCAGCAGTAATGGACAGGAGGGGCAGCCCCAGCATTTT,CASSNGQEGQPQHF